These 14 T cell receptor beta chains originate from one sample sequenced in a study of Tregs in tolerant kidney transplant recipients. Profiling relied on immunoSEQ multiplex PCR, and the TCRdb table lists in-frame clones only, not all of them. Found here are around 120,000 clones, roughly nine tenths of them singletons; the top ten hold over 0.5%. Material: CD4+ T cells from blood. The origin of the receptors is a human donor in good health.

This rearrangement joins TRBV5-6 to TRBJ1-1; the D is unclear. Per germline, CDR1 SGHDT and CDR2 YYEEEE. V was clipped by 3 bases and J by 1 base, with 7 bases between them. This CDR3 comprises 13 residues. CDR3 region: CASSSTENTEAFF. The CDR3 nucleotides read TGTGCCAGCAGCTCGACCGAGAACACTGAAGCTTTCTTT.

The V call is TRBV19, the J call TRBJ1-1, with TRBD1 as a possible D gene (6 bases). The V gene lost 5 bases and the J gene lost 0 bases, with 10 bases spanning the gap. CDR1 is LNHDA and CDR2 is SQIVND in the germline V gene (reference sequence). The CDR3 totals 14 residues. The CDR3 region has the DNA TGTGCCAGTAGTCCCACAGGGATGAACACTGAAGCTTTCTTT. This sequence encodes CASSPTGMNTEAFF.

This chain joins TRBV14 and TRBJ2-1; D might be TRBD2 (5 bases). The CDR3 is 13 residues long. From germline, CDR1 is SGHDN and CDR2 FVKESK. Trimming removed 2 bases at V and 9 bases at J, with 11 bases between. CDR3 amino acids: CASSQNSAGEQFF. DNA for the CDR3: TGTGCCAGCAGCCAAAATTCCGCGGGTGAGCAGTTCTTC.

This clone was observed a single time. The V and J genes are TRBV5-1 and TRBJ2-2; 13 bases are a match to TRBD2. The J segment lost 6 bases and the V segment lost 0 bases, leaving 2 bases of the junction unmatched. The CDR3 loop spans 16 amino acids. The germline CDR1 and CDR2 sequences are SGHRS and YFSETQ. The CDR3 bases are TGCGCCAGCAGCTTGGGACTAGCGGGGGGAGCCGGGGAGCTGTTTTTT. Translating it yields CASSLGLAGGAGELFF.

The V and J genes are TRBV9 and TRBJ1-3, with no clear D. This CDR3 is 14 amino acids long. CDR1 is SGDLS and CDR2 is YYNGEE in the germline V gene. V lost 3 bases and J lost 0, with 7 bases in between. The CDR3 spells CASSARPSGNTIYF. DNA of the CDR3: TGTGCCAGCAGCGCTCGTCCCTCTGGAAACACCATATATTTT.

The chain has TRBV19 and TRBJ2-7; D not certain. Trimming removed 5 bases from V and 3 bases from J, with 14 bases in between. The CDR3 runs to 14 residues. Germline CDR1 reads LNHDA; CDR2 reads SQIVND (reference sequence). The CDR3 DNA reads as TGTGCCAGTAGTCCCGCAGGTTGGGACTACGAGCAGTACTTC. Translated: CASSPAGWDYEQYF.

The count of this clone is one. The chain combines TRBV5-1 with TRBJ2-3; no reliable D call. The CDR3 loop spans 12 amino acids. Per germline, CDR1 SGHRS and CDR2 YFSETQ. V lost 3 bases, J lost 2 bases, and 4 bases lay in between. CDR3 sequence (DNA): TGCGCCAGCAGCTCCTTCACAGATACGCAGTATTTT. Translated: CASSSFTDTQYF.

The V and J genes are TRBV5-1 and TRBJ2-5; 11 nucleotides match TRBD2. This CDR3 has 16 residues. The V and J ends lost 3 bases and 4 bases, in that order; junction bases with no gene match: 8. Germline V gene data show CDR1 as SGHRS and CDR2 as YFSETQ. CDR3 in amino acids: CASSSTPTSGGETQYF. CDR3 DNA sequence: TGCGCCAGCAGCTCCACCCCCACTAGCGGGGGAGAGACCCAGTACTTC.

The chain combines TRBV19 with TRBJ2-1; 7 bases line up with TRBD2. V shed 3 bases, J shed 4 bases, and the junction held 9 bases outside the gene matches. Germline V gene data show CDR1 as LNHDA and CDR2 as SQIVND (reference sequence). CDR3 length equals 16 residues. DNA of the CDR3: TGTGCCAGTAGTATCCCGGCTAGCGGCCTATACAATGAGCAGTTCTTC. Translated: CASSIPASGLYNEQFF.

This rearrangement joins TRBV4-1 to TRBJ1-5; a possible D gene is TRBD1 (5 bases). Trimming took 7 bases from V and 0 from J, leaving 19 bases between them. The CDR3 totals 17 residues. Germline V lookup: CDR1 MGHRA, CDR2 YSYEKL. The chain's CDR3 is CASTQGGAGLSNQPQHF. In DNA, the CDR3 is TGCGCCAGCACTCAAGGTGGGGCCGGGCTTAGCAATCAGCCCCAGCATTTT.

V and J are TRBV5-4 and TRBJ2-5, with D perhaps being TRBD1 or TRBD2 (6 bases each). The germline V gene has CDR1 SGHNT and CDR2 YYREEE (reference sequence). CDR3 size: 15 residues. V lost 3 bases, J lost 3 bases, and 15 bases lay in between. DNA of the CDR3: TGTGCCAGCAGCTCAGCCACAGGGAGGAAAGAGACCCAGTACTTC. Its protein product is CASSSATGRKETQYF.

V is TRBV19 and J is TRBJ2-1; 9 nucleotides line up with TRBD1. The CDR3 consists of 14 residues. The germline V gene encodes CDR1 LNHDA and CDR2 SQIVND (reference sequence). Unmatched junction bases numbered 7, after V lost 5 bases and J lost 8 bases. CDR3 sequence reads: CASSPGQGRYEQFF. In DNA form, the CDR3 reads TGTGCCAGTAGTCCTGGACAGGGGCGGTATGAGCAGTTCTTC. Full variable domain (missing parts from reference TRBV19 and TRBJ2-1): DGGITQSPKYLFRKEGQNVTLSCEQNLNHDAMYWYRQDPGQGLRLIYYSQIVNDFQKGDIAEGYSVSREKKESFPLTVTSAQKNPTAFYLCASSPGQGRYEQFFGPGTRLTVL.

This clone was seen more than once but under ten times. This sequence joins TRBV7-2 and TRBJ2-5; a possible D gene is TRBD1 (6 bases). The CDR3 length is 15 residues. Germline CDR1 reads SGHTA; CDR2 reads FQGNSA. V was cut by 6 bases and J by 1 base, with 15 bases left in between. CDR3: CASSSGDPGQETQYF. Here the CDR3 DNA reads TGTGCCAGCAGTTCAGGGGATCCGGGCCAAGAGACCCAGTACTTC.

V usage is TRBV9 and J usage is TRBJ1-2; the D gene is possibly TRBD1 (6 bases). Trimming removed 0 bases at V and 7 bases at J, with 16 bases between. Germline CDR1 SGDLS, CDR2 YYNGEE. The CDR3 runs to 15 residues. CDR3 region: CASSVDYRVTSGYTF. As DNA, the CDR3 is TGTGCCAGCAGCGTAGACTACAGGGTGACCAGTGGCTACACCTTC.